Below, one T cell receptor (beta chain) is given with its context. Antigen unknown. Incorporated into the TCR beta cDNA libraries were unique molecular identifiers, which served to reduce PCR and sequencing biases. Input amounts of roughly 0.9 to 10 million T cells were used. These gave roughly 500,000 cDNA molecules, so each molecule approximated one T cell. MiXCR, run by TCRdb on the PCR reads, gives a single entry per CDR3 protein. The top ten hold 7.6% of the sample, which has hundreds of thousands of distinct CDR3 sequences, about 40% seen once. These data belong to a study of post-analysis software for immune sequencing data. About the research overall: The courses of disease that were included comprised relapsing-remitting, secondary progressive and progressive-relapsing multiple sclerosis.

V was shortened by 0 bases and J by 3 bases, with 8 bases between the two germline ends. The CDR3 spans 14 residues. CDR1 and CDR2 (germline): MNHEY, SVGAGI. Study observations and caveats: By F measure, strong co-clustering occurred among samples prepared in the same batch. Among multiple sclerosis patients, normalized Chao1 diversity was significantly below that of controls. Controls had lower frequencies than patients of four or five TRBV segments, which included TRBV5-6, TRBV5-1 and TRBV20-1.

The V gene is TRBV6-5, the J gene TRBJ1-2, with no clear D. Sequenced sample: blood. The source of this sequence is a girl aged 2-9 years with multiple sclerosis. The CDR3 DNA reads TGTGCCAGCAGTTACTCGTCCGGGGACTATGGCTACACCTTC. Translation: CASSYSSGDYGYTF.